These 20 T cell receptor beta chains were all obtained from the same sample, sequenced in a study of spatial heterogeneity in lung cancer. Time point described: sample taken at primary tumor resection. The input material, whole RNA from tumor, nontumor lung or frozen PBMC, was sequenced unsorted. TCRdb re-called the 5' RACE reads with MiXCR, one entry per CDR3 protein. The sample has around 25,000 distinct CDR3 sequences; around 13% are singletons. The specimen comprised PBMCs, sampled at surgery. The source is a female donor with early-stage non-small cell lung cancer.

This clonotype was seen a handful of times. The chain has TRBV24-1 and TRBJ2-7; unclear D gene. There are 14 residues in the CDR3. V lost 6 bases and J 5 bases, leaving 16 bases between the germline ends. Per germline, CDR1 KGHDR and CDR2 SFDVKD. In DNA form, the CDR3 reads TGTGCCACCAGTTTTACTGCCCAGTTGGACGAGCAGTACTTC. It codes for CATSFTAQLDEQYF.

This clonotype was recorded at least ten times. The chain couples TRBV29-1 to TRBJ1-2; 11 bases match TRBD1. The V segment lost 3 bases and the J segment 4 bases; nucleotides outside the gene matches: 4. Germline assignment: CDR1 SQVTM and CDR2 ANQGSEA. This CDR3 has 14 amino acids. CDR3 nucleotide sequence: TGCAGCGTTGAGACGGGACAGGGGGTCTATGGCTACACCTTC. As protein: CSVETGQGVYGYTF.

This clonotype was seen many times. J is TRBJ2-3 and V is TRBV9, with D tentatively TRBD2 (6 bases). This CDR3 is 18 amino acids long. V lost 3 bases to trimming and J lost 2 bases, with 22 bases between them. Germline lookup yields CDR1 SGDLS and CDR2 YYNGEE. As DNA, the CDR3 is TGTGCCAGCAGCGCACCCCTCGGGAGATCGTCCGTCACAGATACGCAGTATTTT. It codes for CASSAPLGRSSVTDTQYF.

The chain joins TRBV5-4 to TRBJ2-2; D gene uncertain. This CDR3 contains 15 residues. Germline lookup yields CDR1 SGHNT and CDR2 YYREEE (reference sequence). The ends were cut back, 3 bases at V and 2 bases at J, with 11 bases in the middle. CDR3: CASSSTKANTGELFF. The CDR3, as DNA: TGTGCCAGCAGCTCGACCAAGGCAAACACCGGGGAGCTGTTTTTT. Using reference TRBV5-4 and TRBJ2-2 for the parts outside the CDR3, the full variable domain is ETGVTQSPTHLIKTRGQQVTLRCSSQSGHNTVSWYQQALGQGPQFIFQYYREEENGRGNFPPRFSGLQFPNYSSELNVNALELDDSALYLCASSSTKANTGELFFGEGSRLTVL.

The CDR3 loop is CASSSQGANEQFF. The CDR3, as DNA: TGTGCCAGCAGTTCCCAGGGGGCAAATGAGCAGTTCTTC. The chain links TRBV12-3 or TRBV12-4 to TRBJ2-1; 8 bases map to TRBD1. V shed 4 bases and J 7 bases; nucleotides not matched to a gene: 3. This CDR3 spans 13 amino acids.

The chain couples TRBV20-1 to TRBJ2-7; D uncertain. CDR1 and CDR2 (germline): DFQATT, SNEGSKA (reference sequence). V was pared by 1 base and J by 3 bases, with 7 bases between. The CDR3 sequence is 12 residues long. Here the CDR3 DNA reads TGCAGTGCTAGAGGCGCAATCTACGAGCAGTACGTC. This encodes CSARGAIYEQYV.

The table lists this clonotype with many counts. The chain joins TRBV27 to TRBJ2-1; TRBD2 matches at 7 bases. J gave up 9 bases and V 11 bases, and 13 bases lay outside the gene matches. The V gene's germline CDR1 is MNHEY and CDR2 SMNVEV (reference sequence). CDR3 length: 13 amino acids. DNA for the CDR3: TGTGCCTCAGAGGCTAGCGGATGGGGTGAGCAGTTCTTC. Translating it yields CASEASGWGEQFF.

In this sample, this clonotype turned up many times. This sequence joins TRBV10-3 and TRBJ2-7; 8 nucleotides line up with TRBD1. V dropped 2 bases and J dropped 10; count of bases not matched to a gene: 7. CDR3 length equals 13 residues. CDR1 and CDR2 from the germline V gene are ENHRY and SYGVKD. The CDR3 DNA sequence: TGTGCCATCAGTGAGGTCGAAGGACAGGGCCAGTACGTC. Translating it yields CAISEVEGQGQYV.

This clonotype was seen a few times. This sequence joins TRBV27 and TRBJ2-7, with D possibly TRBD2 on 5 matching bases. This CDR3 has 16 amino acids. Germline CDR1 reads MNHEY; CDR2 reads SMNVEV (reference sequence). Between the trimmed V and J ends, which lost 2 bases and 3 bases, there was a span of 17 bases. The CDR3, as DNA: TGTGCCAGCAGTTTAGACTACGGGGTTCCGAACTACGAGCAGTACTTC. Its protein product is CASSLDYGVPNYEQYF.

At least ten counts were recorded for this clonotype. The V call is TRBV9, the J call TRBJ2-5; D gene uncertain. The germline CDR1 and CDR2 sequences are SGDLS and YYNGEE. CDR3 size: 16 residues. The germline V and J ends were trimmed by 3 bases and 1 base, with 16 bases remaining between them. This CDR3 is CASSALATRIQETQYF. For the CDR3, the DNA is TGTGCCAGCAGCGCCCTCGCAACAAGAATCCAAGAGACCCAGTACTTC.

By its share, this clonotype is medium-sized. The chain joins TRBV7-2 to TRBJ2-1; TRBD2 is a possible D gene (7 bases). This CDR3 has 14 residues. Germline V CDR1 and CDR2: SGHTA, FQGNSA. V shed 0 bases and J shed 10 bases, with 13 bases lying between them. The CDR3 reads CASSLAQGTKEQFF. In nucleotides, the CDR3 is TGTGCCAGCAGCTTAGCTCAGGGGACTAAAGAGCAGTTCTTC.

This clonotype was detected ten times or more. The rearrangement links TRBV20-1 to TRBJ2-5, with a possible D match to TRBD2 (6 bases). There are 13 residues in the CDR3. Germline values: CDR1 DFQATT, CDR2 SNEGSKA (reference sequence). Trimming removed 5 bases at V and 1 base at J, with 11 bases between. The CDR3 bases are TGCAGTGCTGGGGTAGCGGCCCAAGAGACCCAGTACTTC. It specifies CSAGVAAQETQYF.

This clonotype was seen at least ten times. CDR3 sequence reads: CATSDPRQSGQPQHF. The DNA of the CDR3 is TGTGCCACCAGTGACCCTAGACAGAGCGGGCAGCCCCAGCATTTT. The chain carries TRBV24-1 and TRBJ1-5, with D possibly matching TRBD1 (5 bases). The CDR3 totals 15 residues. Trimming took off 4 bases at V and 7 bases at J, with 16 bases between the two ends. Germline V gene lookup returns CDR1 KGHDR and CDR2 SFDVKD.

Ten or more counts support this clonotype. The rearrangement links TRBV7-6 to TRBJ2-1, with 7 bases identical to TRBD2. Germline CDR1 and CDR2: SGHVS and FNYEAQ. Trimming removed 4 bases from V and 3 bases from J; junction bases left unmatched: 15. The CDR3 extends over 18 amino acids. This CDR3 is CASSSPTAGSTYYNEQFF. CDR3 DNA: TGTGCCAGCAGCTCCCCTACAGCGGGATCTACCTACTACAATGAGCAGTTCTTC.

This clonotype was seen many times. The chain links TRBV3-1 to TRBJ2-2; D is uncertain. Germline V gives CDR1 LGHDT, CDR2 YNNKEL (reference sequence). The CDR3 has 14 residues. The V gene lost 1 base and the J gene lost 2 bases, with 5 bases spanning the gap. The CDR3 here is CASSQASNTGELFF. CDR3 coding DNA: TGTGCCAGCAGCCAAGCATCCAACACCGGGGAGCTGTTTTTT.

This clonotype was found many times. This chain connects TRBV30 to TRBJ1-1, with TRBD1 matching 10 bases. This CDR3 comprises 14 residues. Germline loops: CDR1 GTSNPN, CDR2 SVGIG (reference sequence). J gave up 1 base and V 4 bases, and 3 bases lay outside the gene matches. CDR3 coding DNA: TGTGCCTGGACCCGACAGGGGGCGAACACTGAAGCTTTCTTT. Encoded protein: CAWTRQGANTEAFF.

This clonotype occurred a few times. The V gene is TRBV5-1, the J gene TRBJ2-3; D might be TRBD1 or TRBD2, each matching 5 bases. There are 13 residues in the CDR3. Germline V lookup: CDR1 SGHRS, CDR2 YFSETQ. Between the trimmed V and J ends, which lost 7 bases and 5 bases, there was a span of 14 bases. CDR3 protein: CASSGTSLDTQYF. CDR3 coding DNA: TGCGCCAGCTCGGGGACGTCCTTAGATACGCAGTATTTT.

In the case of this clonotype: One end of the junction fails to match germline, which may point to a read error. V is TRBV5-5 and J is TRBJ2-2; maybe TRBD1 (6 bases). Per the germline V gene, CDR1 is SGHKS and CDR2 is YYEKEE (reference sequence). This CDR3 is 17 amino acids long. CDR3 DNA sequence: TGTACCAGCAGCTCAACATTGACAGGCCCTCACACCGGGGAGCTGTTTTTT. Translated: CTSSSTLTGPHTGELFF.

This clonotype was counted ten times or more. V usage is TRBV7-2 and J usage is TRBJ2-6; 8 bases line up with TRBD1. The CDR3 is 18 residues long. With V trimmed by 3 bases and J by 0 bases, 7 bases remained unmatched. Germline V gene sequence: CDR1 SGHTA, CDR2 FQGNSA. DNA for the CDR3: TGTGCCAGCAGCTTCGCTAGACAGGGGAGCTCTGGGGCCAACGTCCTGACTTTC. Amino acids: CASSFARQGSSGANVLTF.

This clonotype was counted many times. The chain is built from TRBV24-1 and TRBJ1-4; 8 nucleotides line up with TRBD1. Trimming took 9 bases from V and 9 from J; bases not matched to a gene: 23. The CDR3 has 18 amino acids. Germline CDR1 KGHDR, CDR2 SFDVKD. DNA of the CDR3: TGTGCCACCTGGGGGGAGGACGGACAGGGATGTTGGAGTAAAAAACTGTTTTTT. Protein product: CATWGEDGQGCWSKKLFF.